The 16 T cell receptor beta chains in this list originate from one sample, sequenced in a study of cytomegalovirus exposure and HLA in healthy donors. It was with 60 Vbeta and 13 Jbeta primers that the PCR ran. TCRdb keeps only in-frame clones here, not all; method: immunoSEQ multiplex PCR. The sample shows roughly 190,000 clones, roughly 83% of them seen only once. Sequencing was done on a sample of PBMCs. The receptors derive from a woman aged 50 to 60 in good health and CMV-seronegative.

This chain connects TRBV7-6 to TRBJ2-1, with D hard to call. The CDR3 loop spans 13 amino acids. Germline V gives CDR1 SGHVS, CDR2 FNYEAQ. V lost 0 bases and J lost 10, with 10 bases in between. CDR3 residues: CASSLAFWQEQFF. The CDR3 nucleotides read TGTGCCAGCAGCTTAGCGTTTTGGCAGGAGCAGTTCTTC.

The chain carries TRBV9 and TRBJ2-5; D ambiguous. This CDR3 has 14 residues. CDR1 and CDR2 from the germline V gene are SGDLS and YYNGEE. V was pared by 0 bases and J by 5 bases, with 11 bases between. The CDR3 bases are TGTGCCAGCAGCGTAGTGGCTACCGGGGAGACCCAGTACTTC. Protein product: CASSVVATGETQYF.

This sequence joins TRBV5-1 and TRBJ1-1; no reliable D call. This CDR3 spans 14 amino acids. V was cut by 0 bases and J by 2 bases, with 8 bases left in between. CDR1 is SGHRS and CDR2 is YFSETQ in the germline V gene. The CDR3 bases are TGCGCCAGCAGCTTGGCCCTGGCTAACACTGAAGCTTTCTTT. Translated: CASSLALANTEAFF. The entire variable domain, with the rest obtained from reference TRBV5-1 and TRBJ1-1, is as follows: KAGVTQTPRYLIKTRGQQVTLSCSPISGHRSVSWYQQTPGQGLQFLFEYFSETQRNKGNFPGRFSGRQFSNSRSEMNVSTLELGDSALYLCASSLALANTEAFFGQGTRLTVV.

This clone has more than one count but fewer than ten. J is TRBJ1-5 and V is TRBV28; TRBD1 might be the D (6 bases). The V end lost 7 bases, the J end lost 0 bases, and 10 bases lay between the germline ends. The CDR3 loop spans 14 amino acids. CDR1 and CDR2 (germline): MDHEN, SYDVKM. CDR3: CASIRDTSNQPQHF. CDR3 DNA: TGTGCCAGCATTAGGGACACTAGCAATCAGCCCCAGCATTTT.

The V call is TRBV10-3, the J call TRBJ2-1; 11 nucleotides line up with TRBD2. Losses at the gene ends were 3 bases for V and 5 bases for J; bases not matched to a gene: 3. Germline V lookup: CDR1 ENHRY, CDR2 SYGVKD. CDR3 length: 15 amino acids. The CDR3 spells CAISDSGLADNEQFF. CDR3 nucleotides: TGTGCCATCAGTGATTCGGGACTAGCGGACAATGAGCAGTTCTTC.

This chain connects TRBV19 to TRBJ2-4; TRBD2 might be the D (5 bases). CDR3 size: 15 residues. The ends were cut back, 1 base at V and 2 bases at J, with 9 bases in the middle. The germline gives CDR1 LNHDA, CDR2 SQIVND (reference sequence). The CDR3 reads CASSIGGITKNIQYF. The CDR3 DNA is TGTGCCAGTAGTATAGGAGGGATAACCAAAAACATTCAGTACTTC.

The chain uses TRBV27 and TRBJ1-4; 10 nucleotides agree with TRBD1. The V segment lost 5 bases and the J segment 11 bases; nucleotides outside the gene matches: 5. The CDR3 loop spans 13 amino acids. Germline V CDR1 and CDR2: MNHEY, SMNVEV (reference sequence). Here the CDR3 reads CASSEDRGRKLFF. CDR3 DNA sequence: TGTGCCAGCAGTGAAGACAGGGGGCGGAAACTGTTTTTT.

The chain has TRBV7-8 and TRBJ2-3, with D possibly matching TRBD2 (6 bases). Germline assignment: CDR1 SGHVS and CDR2 FQNEAQ. V lost 0 bases and J 3 bases, leaving 19 bases between the germline ends. CDR3 length: 18 residues. The CDR3 DNA follows: TGTGCCAGCAGCTTAGCCTCCTCGGCGGGAAGGGGTACAGATACGCAGTATTTT. Protein sequence: CASSLASSAGRGTDTQYF. The variable domain in full, with the rest retrieved from reference TRBV7-8 and TRBJ2-3, is GAGVSQSPRYKVAKRGQDVALRCDPISGHVSLFWYQQALGQGPEFLTYFQNEAQLDKSGLPSDRFFAERPEGSVSTLKIQRTQQEDSAVYLCASSLASSAGRGTDTQYFGPGTRLTVL.

The rearrangement links TRBV6-5 to TRBJ1-5; 8 nucleotides align to TRBD1. After removal of 7 bases from V and 9 bases from J, the junction contained 8 bases not matched to a gene. CDR3 length: 13 residues. CDR1 is MNHEY, CDR2 SVGAGI, per germline. Written as DNA, the CDR3 is TGTGCCAGCACGACTACAGGGGGAGGGCCCCAGCATTTT. This encodes CASTTTGGGPQHF.

The genes are TRBV6-6 and TRBJ2-7, with a tentative D call TRBD2 (6 bases). Trimming left V 0 bases short and J 0 bases short, with 9 bases between. There are 15 residues in the CDR3. CDR1 is MNHNY, CDR2 SVGAGI, per germline (reference sequence). CDR3 region: CASSYSAGLSYEQYF. CDR3 nucleotide sequence: TGTGCCAGCAGTTACTCCGCGGGGCTCTCCTACGAGCAGTACTTC.

The V and J genes are TRBV4-1 and TRBJ2-7; 7 nucleotides align to TRBD2. The ends lost 7 bases at V and 2 bases at J; junction bases unmatched: 14. The germline gives CDR1 MGHRA, CDR2 YSYEKL. This CDR3 contains 16 residues. The CDR3 DNA sequence: TGCGCCAGCAAACCACTTCTACTAGCGTCCACCTACGAGCAGTACTTC. This sequence encodes CASKPLLLASTYEQYF.

The V gene is TRBV4-2, the J gene TRBJ2-7, with 13 bases aligning to TRBD2. V was pared by 0 bases and J by 2 bases, with 1 base of the junction left unmatched. This CDR3 has 16 amino acids. Per the germline V gene, CDR1 is LGHNA and CDR2 is YNFKEQ. The CDR3 region has the DNA TGTGCCAGCAGCCAAGAAGGGACTAGCGGGACCTACGAGCAGTACTTC. The encoded protein is CASSQEGTSGTYEQYF.

The V gene is TRBV5-6, the J gene TRBJ2-7; D is possibly TRBD2 (6 bases). V was clipped by 3 bases and J by 3 bases, with 7 bases between them. CDR1 and CDR2 (germline): SGHDT, YYEEEE. This CDR3 is built from 12 residues. CDR3 amino acids: CASSWGVYEQYF. For the CDR3, the DNA is TGTGCCAGCAGCTGGGGGGTCTACGAGCAGTACTTC.

This clone was counted once. The chain carries TRBV5-8 and TRBJ1-5; TRBD1 might be the D (5 bases). Germline V CDR1 and CDR2: SGHTS, YDEGEE. The V end was cut by 0 bases, the J end by 1 base, with 11 bases between. The CDR3 is 16 residues long. DNA for the CDR3: TGTGCCAGCAGCTTGGGACAGCTTAGGAGCAATCAGCCCCAGCATTTT. It yields the protein CASSLGQLRSNQPQHF. The complete variable domain, with remaining parts taken from reference TRBV5-8 and TRBJ1-5, reads EAGVTQSPTHLIKTRGQQATLRCSPISGHTSVYWYQQALGLGLQFLLWYDEGEERNRGNFPPRFSGRQFPNYSSELNVNALELEDSALYLCASSLGQLRSNQPQHFGDGTRLSIL.

This clone was observed a few times. The germline gene is not matched at one end of the junction; a read error may be the cause. Other DNA sequences within the sample encode an identical CDR3. The genes are TRBV12-5 and TRBJ1-6, with 7 bases matching TRBD1. Germline loops: CDR1 LGHNT, CDR2 FRNRAP. The CDR3 totals 14 residues. The CDR3 loop reads CASDPGTENSPLHF. The DNA of the CDR3 is TGTGCTAGTGATCCCGGGACAGAGAATTCCCCCCTCCACTTT.

CDR3 nucleotide sequence: TGTGCCAGCAGGACAAACAGAAACACTGAAGCTTTCTTT. Translated: CASRTNRNTEAFF. The chain recombines TRBV28 with TRBJ1-1; D is unclear. The CDR3 is made up of 13 amino acids. Looked up from germline, CDR1 is MDHEN and CDR2 is SYDVKM. Trimming took off 6 bases at V and 2 bases at J, with 10 bases between the two ends. Looking up the rest from reference TRBV28 and TRBJ1-1 gives the full variable domain: DVKVTQSSRYLVKRTGEKVFLECVQDMDHENMFWYRQDPGLGLRLIYFSYDVKMKEKGDIPEGYSVSREKKERFSLILESASTNQTSMYLCASRTNRNTEAFFGQGTRLTVV.